What follows are 24 T cell receptor beta chains derived from one specimen sequenced in a study of OX40 agonist ivuxolimab in advanced cancers. The repertoire was sequenced with immunoSEQ multiplex PCR; TCRdb's copy has only in-frame clones and lacks some. The top ten clones hold 24% of a sample with 15,000 to 20,000 clones, around 70% of them seen once. The sequencing used CD4+ or CD8+ T cells sorted from blood, collected in a trial of the OX40 agonist ivuxolimab. The origin of the receptors is an adult with an advanced solid tumor such as melanoma, head and neck, liver or kidney cancer.

The gene calls are TRBV9 and TRBJ1-1; 8 bases map to TRBD1. V was pared by 3 bases and J by 1 base, with 5 bases of the junction left unmatched. Germline CDR1 and CDR2: SGDLS and YYNGEE. CDR3 size: 15 residues. CDR3 in DNA: TGTGCCAGCAGCGGATCCGGGACAGGGAACACTGAAGCTTTCTTT. This sequence encodes CASSGSGTGNTEAFF.

This rearrangement joins TRBV11-3 to TRBJ2-7; D is ambiguous. The CDR3 loop spans 14 amino acids. Trimming removed 7 bases at V and 6 bases at J, with 19 bases between. Germline V gives CDR1 SGHNT, CDR2 YENEEA. This CDR3 is CASNERDGRTEQYF. The CDR3 region has the DNA TGTGCCAGCAACGAACGCGATGGGCGAACCGAGCAGTACTTC.

CDR3 region: CASSQWTSYEQYF. The CDR3 DNA reads as TGTGCCAGCAGCCAATGGACTAGCTACGAGCAGTACTTC. The chain combines TRBV13 with TRBJ2-7; 7 nucleotides agree with TRBD2. This CDR3 comprises 13 residues. V dropped 5 bases and J dropped 3; count of bases not matched to a gene: 4. CDR1 PRHDT and CDR2 FYEKMQ come from the germline V gene (reference sequence).

The rearrangement links TRBV6-5 to TRBJ2-7, with 8 bases aligning to TRBD2. V was clipped by 6 bases and J by 2 bases; unmatched bases: 6. The CDR3 is 14 amino acids. Germline CDR1 is MNHEY and CDR2 is SVGAGI. The CDR3 sequence: CASSSGLAAYEQYF. The CDR3 coding sequence is TGTGCCAGCAGCTCTGGACTAGCAGCCTACGAGCAGTACTTC.

This clone is classed as medium-sized. The rearrangement uses TRBV19 and TRBJ1-2, with a tentative D call TRBD1 (5 bases). The germline V and J ends were trimmed by 2 bases and 6 bases, with 13 bases remaining between them. The CDR3 covers 14 residues. The V gene's germline CDR1 is LNHDA and CDR2 SQIVND (reference sequence). The CDR3 region is CASSIMPQGHGYTF. For the CDR3, the DNA is TGTGCCAGTAGTATAATGCCCCAGGGTCATGGCTACACCTTC.

V and J are TRBV4-1 and TRBJ2-5; D is possibly TRBD2 (7 bases). Germline assignment: CDR1 MGHRA and CDR2 YSYEKL. Trimming cost V 3 bases and J 3 bases, with 17 bases left between them. This CDR3 contains 16 residues. The CDR3 reads CASSQPKGGGEETQYF. DNA of the CDR3: TGCGCCAGCAGCCAGCCAAAAGGGGGGGGCGAAGAGACCCAGTACTTC.

This clone was seen more than once but under ten times. The rearrangement uses TRBV6-1 and TRBJ2-1, with unresolved D. Trimming took off 3 bases at V and 6 bases at J, with 12 bases between the two ends. CDR1 and CDR2 (germline): MNHNS, SASEGT. This CDR3 spans 14 amino acids. DNA for the CDR3: TGTGCCAGCAGTGAGGACCGTCGAATCAATGAGCAGTTCTTC. It translates to CASSEDRRINEQFF.

This sequence joins TRBV9 and TRBJ2-3; no reliable D call. Trimming shortened V by 2 bases and J by 2 bases, and 9 bases separated the two germline ends. CDR3 length equals 14 residues. Germline CDR1 and CDR2: SGDLS and YYNGEE. The CDR3 spells CASSVDQNTDTQYF. CDR3 nucleotide sequence: TGTGCCAGCAGCGTGGACCAGAACACAGATACGCAGTATTTT. The full variable domain, its missing parts supplied by reference TRBV9 and TRBJ2-3, is DSGVTQTPKHLITATGQRVTLRCSPRSGDLSVYWYQQSLDQGLQFLIQYYNGEERAKGNILERFSAQQFPDLHSELNLSSLELGDSALYFCASSVDQNTDTQYFGPGTRLTVL.

This chain connects TRBV4-1 to TRBJ1-2; D is possibly TRBD1 (6 bases). The CDR3 has 15 amino acids. With 2 bases removed from V and 6 bases from J, the gap between germline ends came to 16 bases. Germline loops: CDR1 MGHRA, CDR2 YSYEKL. DNA of the CDR3: TGCGCCAGCAGCCAAAGGGACAACGGAAAGGATGGCTACACCTTC. The encoded protein is CASSQRDNGKDGYTF.

The chain is built from TRBV7-9 and TRBJ2-5, with 12 bases lining up with TRBD2. The DNA end is more similar to TRBJ2-7, so the J call may be wrong. CDR1 SEHNR and CDR2 FQNEAQ come from the germline V gene (reference sequence). The CDR3 spans 16 residues. This chain's CDR3 is CASSSLAGGPEYEQYF. The CDR3 DNA reads TGTGCCAGCAGTTCCCTAGCGGGGGGGCCGGAATACGAGCAGTACTTC.

V and J are TRBV6-5 and TRBJ1-2, with 7 positions matching TRBD1. V was clipped by 5 bases and J by 4 bases; unmatched bases: 4. Per the germline V gene, CDR1 is MNHEY and CDR2 is SVGAGI. The CDR3 is 13 amino acids. Written as DNA, the CDR3 is TGTGCCAGCAGTGAGGGACAGCTCTATGGCTACACCTTC. Its protein is CASSEGQLYGYTF.

Here the CDR3 DNA reads TGTGCCAGCAGCCATCACCCGGGACAGGGGGCTCAAGCGAACACCGGGGAGCTGTTTTTT. This sequence encodes CASSHHPGQGAQANTGELFF. This chain joins TRBV27 and TRBJ2-2; TRBD1 matches at 12 bases. The CDR3 length is 20 residues. V dropped 6 bases and J dropped 0; count of bases not matched to a gene: 14. Germline V gene data show CDR1 as MNHEY and CDR2 as SMNVEV (reference sequence).

V is TRBV9 and J is TRBJ2-1; D not resolved. Germline-derived CDR1 and CDR2 are SGDLS and YYNGEE. CDR3 size: 17 residues. Trimming pared 4 bases from V and 4 bases from J, leaving 21 bases between. The CDR3 region is CASSPSGARSRYNEQFF. CDR3 sequence (DNA): TGTGCCAGCAGCCCTTCGGGCGCCCGCTCCCGATACAATGAGCAGTTCTTC.

In DNA form, the CDR3 reads TGTGCCAGCAGCCCCACGGGGACAACAGCTTTCTTT. This encodes CASSPTGTTAFF. The chain has TRBV7-1 and TRBJ1-1, with D perhaps TRBD1 (6 bases). TRBV7-1 is given ORF status, its function remaining uncertain. Trimming shortened V by 5 bases and J by 10 bases, and 14 bases separated the two germline ends. This CDR3 is 12 amino acids long.

The chain carries TRBV7-2 and TRBJ2-1, with TRBD2 as a possible D gene (7 bases). Germline V lookup: CDR1 SGHTA, CDR2 FQGNSA. The length of the CDR3 is 14 residues. V was cut by 2 bases and J by 9 bases, with 14 bases left in between. CDR3 sequence: CASSLSRGGSEQFF. The CDR3 DNA follows: TGTGCCAGCAGCTTATCGAGGGGGGGTAGTGAGCAGTTCTTC.

Here the CDR3 DNA reads TGTGCCTCCTCCTTAATGAACACTGAAGCTTTCTTT. Amino acids: CASSLMNTEAFF. The chain employs TRBV5-6 and TRBJ1-1; D is undetermined. Germline assignment: CDR1 SGHDT and CDR2 YYEEEE. V was cut by 10 bases and J by 0 bases, with 10 bases left in between. There are 12 residues in the CDR3.

V gene TRBV7-9 combines with J gene TRBJ2-2; 7 positions match TRBD1. CDR3 size: 18 residues. V lost 5 bases and J lost 0; bases outside the gene matches: 12. From germline, CDR1 is SEHNR and CDR2 FQNEAQ (reference sequence). The DNA for the CDR3 is TGTGCCAGCAGCCTTCGACCGGGACAGATTACGAACACCGGGGAGCTGTTTTTT. Translated, it gives CASSLRPGQITNTGELFF.

V gene TRBV9 combines with J gene TRBJ2-5; D not resolved. Germline assignment: CDR1 SGDLS and CDR2 YYNGEE. Deletions cut 3 bases from V and 5 bases from J, with 17 bases between. The length of the CDR3 is 15 residues. CDR3 nucleotide sequence: TGTGCCAGCAGCGCCTCTCGTAGGGAAGGGGAGACCCAGTACTTC. Translation: CASSASRREGETQYF. Drawing the rest from reference TRBV9 and TRBJ2-5, the complete variable domain is DSGVTQTPKHLITATGQRVTLRCSPRSGDLSVYWYQQSLDQGLQFLIQYYNGEERAKGNILERFSAQQFPDLHSELNLSSLELGDSALYFCASSASRREGETQYFGPGTRLLVL.

A single count supports this clone. V gene TRBV28 combines with J gene TRBJ2-2; D could derive from TRBD1 or TRBD2 (5 bases each). Germline V gene data show CDR1 as MDHEN and CDR2 as SYDVKM. Trimming shortened V by 3 bases and J by 7 bases, and 15 bases separated the two germline ends. The CDR3 has 15 residues. The DNA for the CDR3 is TGTGCCAGCAGTTTGTACTCGGGGCAGGACGGGGAGCTGTTTTTT. Protein sequence: CASSLYSGQDGELFF.

This chain connects TRBV4-3 to TRBJ1-1; no reliable D call. The CDR3 runs to 13 residues. V dropped 0 bases and J dropped 3 bases, with 5 bases sitting between them. CDR1 and CDR2 (germline): LGHNA, YSLEER. The CDR3 reads CASSQDKYTEAFF. The CDR3 coding sequence is TGCGCCAGCAGCCAAGATAAATACACTGAAGCTTTCTTT.

This clone was seen once. V usage is TRBV7-9 and J usage is TRBJ1-5; possibly TRBD1 for D (6 bases). The germline V gene encodes CDR1 SEHNR and CDR2 FQNEAQ (reference sequence). This CDR3 contains 14 residues. V lost 5 bases to trimming and J lost 6 bases, with 14 bases between them. The CDR3 loop reads CASSGGGLGQPQHF. CDR3 nucleotide sequence: TGTGCCAGCAGCGGAGGGGGTCTCGGTCAGCCCCAGCATTTT.

Concerning this clone: Other DNA sequences in this sample translate to the same CDR3. This rearrangement joins TRBV9 to TRBJ2-7, with a possible D match to TRBD1 (5 bases). Deletions cut 4 bases from V and 2 bases from J, with 13 bases between. In germline, CDR1 is SGDLS, CDR2 YYNGEE. The CDR3 loop spans 14 amino acids. The CDR3 sequence is CASSQGWDPYEQYF. The CDR3 DNA follows: TGTGCCAGCAGCCAGGGATGGGATCCCTACGAGCAGTACTTC.

This clone was seen a handful of times. The chain recombines TRBV7-2 with TRBJ2-7; TRBD2 matches 8 bases. Trimming at V came to 1 base and at J to 4 bases, leaving 3 bases not matched to a gene. CDR3 length: 14 amino acids. CDR1 and CDR2 (germline): SGHTA, FQGNSA. The CDR3 region has the DNA TGTGCCAGCAGCTTAGTTGTAGCGGGGTACGAGCAGTACTTC. This translates into CASSLVVAGYEQYF.

In this sample, this clone turned up a few times. The chain recombines TRBV27 with TRBJ1-1; D remains ambiguous. V lost 3 bases, J lost 4 bases, and 9 bases lay in between. Germline CDR1 and CDR2: MNHEY and SMNVEV (reference sequence). The CDR3 is 13 residues long. The CDR3 protein is CASSLNPATEAFF. The CDR3 coding sequence is TGTGCCAGCAGTTTGAATCCAGCCACTGAAGCTTTCTTT.